The following is a TCR beta chain sequence with its context. This sample was taken from a study of CD8 T cells in Susac syndrome. It was with random hexamers that about 0.45 to 1 ug RNA was reverse transcribed. Using its own MiXCR run on the immunoSEQ multiplex PCR reads, TCRdb lists one record per CDR3 protein. Of some 450,000 distinct CDR3 sequences listed, around 85% are singletons. This CDR3 is built from 14 residues. Germline lookup yields CDR1 SGHAT and CDR2 FQDESV (reference sequence). The V gene end was trimmed by 4 bases and the J gene end by 4 bases; junction bases not matched to a gene: 1. The TCR originated in a human donor with multiple sclerosis. Sequencing input: CD8+ T cells from PBMCs. The chain recombines TRBV11-1 with TRBJ2-2; 9 nucleotides agree with TRBD1. Written as DNA, the CDR3 is TGTGCCAGCAGCTGGGACAGGGCCACCGGGGAGCTGTTTTTT. This codes for CASSWDRATGELFF.